The 31 T cell receptor beta chains below come from one sample, sequenced in a study of blood T cells in healthy people across ages. Primers used in a second PCR of about 7 to 12 cycles were a sample-barcoded 5' primer and a J-beta primer mix. A single record per CDR3 protein comes from TCRdb applying MiXCR to the 5' RACE reads. The sample lists almost 1 million distinct CDR3 sequences; just over 50% were seen once. The source material was blood. Source of these receptors: a woman between 55 and 75 years old in good health.

In its sample, this clonotype was seen a few times. V and J are TRBV6-1 and TRBJ2-3; 11 bases are a match to TRBD2. V dropped 6 bases and J dropped 3; count of bases not matched to a gene: 5. The CDR3 extends over 15 amino acids. The germline V gene has CDR1 MNHNS and CDR2 SASEGT. The CDR3 is CASRGPSGGTDTQYF. The DNA for the CDR3 is TGTGCCAGCAGAGGCCCTAGCGGGGGGACAGATACGCAGTATTTT.

The chain couples TRBV4-1 to TRBJ1-4; possible D gene TRBD1, 5 bases. This CDR3 contains 18 residues. Per germline, CDR1 MGHRA and CDR2 YSYEKL. Trimming removed 1 base at V and 3 bases at J, with 18 bases between. The CDR3, as DNA: TGCGCCAGCAGCCAAGGGGTAATCAGGCAGGGTTCTAATGAAAAACTGTTTTTT. Residues: CASSQGVIRQGSNEKLFF.

The chain combines TRBV20-1 with TRBJ1-2; the D is unclear. V gave up 5 bases and J gave up 3 bases, with 16 bases separating them. The CDR3 is 14 residues long. From germline, CDR1 is DFQATT and CDR2 SNEGSKA (reference sequence). The CDR3 nucleotides are TGCAGTGCTGCCACGAGACCAGTAGACTATGGCTACACCTTC. Amino acids: CSAATRPVDYGYTF.

The chain combines TRBV27 with TRBJ2-3; D may be TRBD2 (6 bases). Trimming pared 6 bases from V and 10 bases from J, leaving 11 bases between. Germline V lookup: CDR1 MNHEY, CDR2 SMNVEV (reference sequence). The CDR3 sequence is 11 residues long. The CDR3 is CASSPGSAQYF. CDR3 in DNA: TGTGCCAGCAGCCCCGGGAGTGCGCAGTATTTT.

This chain connects TRBV6-4 to TRBJ1-2; a possible D gene is TRBD1 (5 bases). This CDR3 has 14 amino acids. V lost 6 bases and J 1 base, leaving 12 bases between the germline ends. From germline, CDR1 is MRHNA and CDR2 SNTAGT. CDR3 DNA: TGTGCCAGCAGAAAGACAGTGGATAACTATGGCTACACCTTC. Amino acid sequence: CASRKTVDNYGYTF.

This chain links TRBV27 with TRBJ2-3, with no clear D. CDR3 size: 14 residues. Trimming shortened V by 6 bases and J by 2 bases, and 12 bases separated the two germline ends. Per germline, CDR1 MNHEY and CDR2 SMNVEV (reference sequence). CDR3 nucleotides: TGTGCCAGCAGGCTAGATCCAACCACAGATACGCAGTATTTT. It yields the protein CASRLDPTTDTQYF.

There are a few counts of this clonotype. The chain has TRBV12-3 or TRBV12-4 and TRBJ2-7, with D perhaps matching TRBD1 (6 bases). CDR3 size: 14 residues. V dropped 5 bases and J dropped 2 bases, with 13 bases sitting between them. The CDR3 DNA sequence: TGTGCCAGCAGTCTAAGCGGACAGACCTACGAGCAGTACTTC. Its translation: CASSLSGQTYEQYF.

V gene TRBV19 combines with J gene TRBJ2-2, with D perhaps matching TRBD1 (5 bases). Per germline, CDR1 LNHDA and CDR2 SQIVND (reference sequence). The germline V and J ends were trimmed by 5 bases and 7 bases, with 8 bases remaining between them. This CDR3 has 12 residues. The CDR3 DNA is TGTGCCAGTAGTGGGGCTCTCGGGGAGCTGTTTTTT. Amino acids: CASSGALGELFF. Using reference TRBV19 and TRBJ2-2 for the parts outside the CDR3, the full variable domain is DGGITQSPKYLFRKEGQNVTLSCEQNLNHDAMYWYRQDPGQGLRLIYYSQIVNDFQKGDIAEGYSVSREKKESFPLTVTSAQKNPTAFYLCASSGALGELFFGEGSRLTVL.

This clonotype was counted between two and nine times. CDR3 in DNA: TGTGCCAGCAGCTTAGGCATTGTCGCTGAGACCCAGTACTTC. Residues: CASSLGIVAETQYF. The V call is TRBV7-2, the J call TRBJ2-7; D is undetermined. The assigned J gene may be wrong: the sequence end matches TRBJ2-5 better. The CDR3 length is 14 residues. CDR1 SGHTA and CDR2 FQGNSA come from the germline V gene.

The chain recombines TRBV7-9 with TRBJ2-6; D may be TRBD1 (6 bases). CDR3 length: 17 residues. CDR1 is SEHNR, CDR2 FQNEAQ, per germline (reference sequence). V was pared by 4 bases and J by 0 bases, with 13 bases between. CDR3 region: CASSSNTGSSGANVLTF. The CDR3 bases are TGTGCCAGCAGCTCCAATACAGGGTCCTCTGGGGCCAACGTCCTGACTTTC.

This clonotype was detected only a few times. This sequence joins TRBV2 and TRBJ2-3; D ambiguous. V lost 2 bases to trimming and J lost 10 bases, with 13 bases between them. The germline V gene encodes CDR1 SNHLY and CDR2 FYNNEI. The CDR3 runs to 13 residues. CDR3 region: CASSEQALSAQYF. In DNA form, the CDR3 reads TGTGCCAGCAGTGAACAGGCCCTGTCTGCGCAGTATTTT.

The V and J genes are TRBV29-1 and TRBJ2-4; D assignment may be TRBD1 or TRBD2 (5 bases each). The V gene's germline CDR1 is SQVTM and CDR2 ANQGSEA. The V gene lost 1 base and the J gene lost 12 bases, with 13 bases spanning the gap. The CDR3 is made up of 12 amino acids. The CDR3 region is CSVEGAGTTQYF. In nucleotides, the CDR3 is TGCAGCGTTGAAGGAGCTGGGACGACTCAGTACTTC.

In this sample, this clonotype turned up a few times. The genes are TRBV6-6 and TRBJ2-7; D gene unclear. Germline V gene sequence: CDR1 MNHNY, CDR2 SVGAGI (reference sequence). V lost 6 bases to trimming and J lost 4 bases, with 19 bases between them. This CDR3 has 15 amino acids. CDR3 nucleotides: TGTGCCAGCAGCCCACTCACAACCCCGTTGTACGAGCAGTACTTC. Protein product: CASSPLTTPLYEQYF.

This clonotype was found once. The rearrangement uses TRBV20-1 and TRBJ2-5; 9 bases are shared with TRBD2. This CDR3 region has 14 residues. V lost 6 bases, J lost 4 bases, and 9 bases stayed unmatched. Germline V gene sequence: CDR1 DFQATT, CDR2 SNEGSKA (reference sequence). CDR3: CSAPLAGDIETQYF. The CDR3 DNA sequence: TGCAGTGCACCCTTAGCGGGAGATATAGAGACCCAGTACTTC.

J is TRBJ2-3 and V is TRBV7-2; D may be TRBD1 (6 bases). This CDR3 is 16 amino acids long. Between the trimmed V and J ends, which lost 2 bases and 3 bases, there was a span of 15 bases. Looked up from germline, CDR1 is SGHTA and CDR2 is FQGNSA. CDR3 nucleotides: TGTGCCAGCAGCTTACGGGGCTACAGGGAAACAGATACGCAGTATTTT. Translating it yields CASSLRGYRETDTQYF.

The chain recombines TRBV14 with TRBJ2-1; tentatively, D is TRBD2 (6 bases). CDR1 SGHDN and CDR2 FVKESK come from the germline V gene. There are 14 residues in the CDR3. V was shortened by 1 base and J by 6 bases, with 10 bases between the two germline ends. The CDR3 spells CASSQVLTSNEQFF. The CDR3 DNA is TGTGCCAGCAGCCAAGTCCTGACTAGCAATGAGCAGTTCTTC.

The CDR3 sequence: CAISRGTLNTGELFF. The CDR3 coding sequence is TGTGCCATCAGTCGGGGGACCCTGAACACCGGGGAGCTGTTTTTT. This chain links TRBV10-3 with TRBJ2-2; a weak D match, TRBD2 (6 bases). This CDR3 is built from 15 residues. Germline V CDR1 and CDR2: ENHRY, SYGVKD. V lost 5 bases to trimming and J lost 1 base, with 11 bases between them.

The V and J genes are TRBV4-2 and TRBJ2-1, with 10 bases that match TRBD2. The germline CDR1 and CDR2 sequences are LGHNA and YNFKEQ. V dropped 1 base and J dropped 5; count of bases not matched to a gene: 5. This CDR3 has 16 amino acids. The CDR3 reads CASSQVTSGNNNEQFF. Written as DNA, the CDR3 is TGTGCCAGCAGCCAAGTTACTAGCGGGAACAACAATGAGCAGTTCTTC.

This rearrangement joins TRBV27 to TRBJ1-4, with D maybe TRBD1 (5 bases). CDR1 is MNHEY and CDR2 is SMNVEV in the germline V gene (reference sequence). The V end lost 3 bases, the J end lost 7 bases, and 12 bases lay between the germline ends. The CDR3 runs to 14 residues. CDR3: CASSFRGISEKLFF. CDR3 nucleotide sequence: TGTGCCAGCAGTTTTCGGGGGATAAGTGAAAAACTGTTTTTT.

The genes are TRBV7-9 and TRBJ1-2; D possibly corresponds to TRBD1 (5 bases). The germline gives CDR1 SEHNR, CDR2 FQNEAQ (reference sequence). The V end was cut by 4 bases, the J end by 7 bases, with 16 bases between. This CDR3 has 14 amino acids. CDR3: CASSSTPGRGGYTF. The CDR3 DNA follows: TGTGCCAGCAGCTCCACACCCGGGAGGGGTGGCTACACCTTC.

This chain connects TRBV12-3 or TRBV12-4 to TRBJ1-2; no clear D gene. V was trimmed by 3 bases and J by 6 bases, leaving 11 bases between them. This CDR3 is 13 amino acids long. CDR3 DNA: TGTGCCAGCAGTTTTTTATTAGGTGATGGCTACACCTTC. Its protein product is CASSFLLGDGYTF.

Worth noting for this clonotype: Germline and junction disagree at one end, which may indicate a read error. The chain recombines TRBV20-1 with TRBJ1-5, with D perhaps matching TRBD1 (5 bases). This CDR3 contains 14 residues. Germline CDR1 and CDR2: DFQATT and SNEGSKA (reference sequence). The CDR3 region has the DNA TGCAGTGCTAGAGTGGGACCCAGCAATCGGCCCCAGCATTTT. It translates to CSARVGPSNRPQHF.

The sample holds a few counts of this clonotype. This sequence joins TRBV6-6 and TRBJ1-1, with D maybe TRBD1 (5 bases). This CDR3 spans 14 amino acids. V was trimmed by 4 bases and J by 6 bases, leaving 15 bases between them. Germline V gene sequence: CDR1 MNHNY, CDR2 SVGAGI (reference sequence). In nucleotides, the CDR3 is TGTGCCAGCAGTTGGGAAAACGGGGGAGCTGAAGCTTTCTTT. This sequence encodes CASSWENGGAEAFF.

The V and J genes are TRBV7-6 and TRBJ2-3; D perhaps matches TRBD2 (6 bases). V shed 0 bases and J shed 1 base, with 14 bases lying between them. CDR1 and CDR2 from the germline V gene are SGHVS and FNYEAQ. CDR3 length: 17 residues. CDR3 loop: CASSLAPGGTRTDTQYF. The CDR3 coding sequence is TGTGCCAGCAGCTTAGCGCCTGGAGGGACCCGCACAGATACGCAGTATTTT.

This clonotype showed up just a few times. V and J are TRBV5-4 and TRBJ2-5, with a tentative D call TRBD2 (6 bases). This CDR3 comprises 13 residues. The V and J ends lost 4 bases and 0 bases respectively, with 7 bases between them. Looked up from germline, CDR1 is SGHNT and CDR2 is YYREEE (reference sequence). In nucleotides, the CDR3 is TGTGCCAGCAGCGGCGGGGACCAAGAGACCCAGTACTTC. It encodes CASSGGDQETQYF. The full variable domain, its missing parts supplied by reference TRBV5-4 and TRBJ2-5, is ETGVTQSPTHLIKTRGQQVTLRCSSQSGHNTVSWYQQALGQGPQFIFQYYREEENGRGNFPPRFSGLQFPNYSSELNVNALELDDSALYLCASSGGDQETQYFGPGTRLLVL.

The rearrangement uses TRBV7-2 and TRBJ2-2; 9 positions match TRBD1. CDR1 is SGHTA and CDR2 is FQGNSA in the germline V gene. The CDR3 is 14 residues long. Trimming took 7 bases from V and 7 from J; bases not matched to a gene: 7. The CDR3: CASTKDRGGGELFF. The CDR3 DNA sequence: TGTGCCAGCACCAAGGACAGGGGCGGCGGGGAGCTGTTTTTT.

CDR3 residues: CASSPPGTGRYNEQFF. The CDR3 DNA is TGTGCCAGCAGCCCACCCGGGACAGGGCGTTACAATGAGCAGTTCTTC. The V gene is TRBV5-5, the J gene TRBJ2-1; 9 nucleotides align to TRBD1. The CDR3 runs 16 residues. Germline CDR1 and CDR2: SGHKS and YYEKEE (reference sequence). V gave up 4 bases and J gave up 4 bases; unmatched junction bases: 9.

V is TRBV20-1 and J is TRBJ2-5; D gene uncertain. Germline assignment: CDR1 DFQATT and CDR2 SNEGSKA (reference sequence). CDR3 length: 13 residues. V shed 5 bases and J shed 1 base, with 11 bases lying between them. The CDR3 DNA sequence: TGCAGTGCTGGGAAACTGAGCCAAGAGACCCAGTACTTC. Amino acid sequence: CSAGKLSQETQYF.

The rearrangement links TRBV7-8 to TRBJ1-1; tentative D call: TRBD1 (5 bases). CDR1 and CDR2 from the germline V gene are SGHVS and FQNEAQ. Trimming removed 1 base from V and 0 bases from J, with 15 bases in between. The CDR3 runs 17 residues. The CDR3, as DNA: TGTGCCAGCAGCTTAGGACCGAGGGGAATGGTGAACACTGAAGCTTTCTTT. This gives the protein CASSLGPRGMVNTEAFF.

This clonotype was counted a few times. The chain combines TRBV27 with TRBJ2-1; 8 positions match TRBD2. Trimming cost V 8 bases and J 0 bases; bases outside gene matches: 9. The CDR3 has 16 residues. The germline gives CDR1 MNHEY, CDR2 SMNVEV (reference sequence). CDR3 in amino acids: CASGILAGSSYNEQFF. CDR3 sequence (DNA): TGTGCCAGCGGCATCTTAGCGGGAAGCTCCTACAATGAGCAGTTCTTC.

Concerning this clonotype: Germline and junction disagree at one end, which may indicate a read error. This rearrangement joins TRBV7-9 to TRBJ2-5, with 8 bases fitting TRBD2. Germline-derived CDR1 and CDR2 are SEHNR and FQNEAQ (reference sequence). CDR3 length: 15 amino acids. CDR3 sequence: CAGSRGSGKSGEQYF. The CDR3 nucleotides are TGTGCCGGCAGTCGGGGTAGCGGGAAATCAGGGGAGCAGTACTTC. Full variable domain (missing parts from reference TRBV7-9 and TRBJ2-5): DTGVSQNPRHKITKRGQNVTFRCDPISEHNRLYWYRQTLGQGPEFLTYFQNEAQLEKSRLLSDRFSAERPKGSFSTLEIQRTEQGDSAMYLCAGSRGSGKSGEQYFGPGTRLLVL.